Listed below are T cell receptor beta chains from one sample, sequenced in a study of blood T cell repertoires in COVID-19. Here immunoSEQ multiplex PCR was the method, and the copy in TCRdb shows in-frame clones only, minus some. The data contain some 200,000 clones, about 80% of them singletons. The specimen was peripheral blood. The receptors stem from a woman in her 30s who had recovered from COVID-19. CDR3s include the opening cysteine and the closing phenylalanine or tryptophan. The D gene is left open where the match is weak. The size field is filled for only some rows; it gives once, few, many or a size class.

cdr3_aa: CASSLTGASAFF
cdr3_nt: TGTGCCAGCAGTTTAACAGGGGCCTCAGCTTTCTTT
clone_size: .
v_call: TRBV12-3/TRBV12-4
j_call: TRBJ1-1
d_call: TRBD1

cdr3_aa: CASSESGMNTDTQYF
cdr3_nt: TGCGCCAGCAGTGAATCGGGAATGAACACAGATACGCAGTATTTT
clone_size: .
v_call: TRBV10-1
j_call: TRBJ2-3
d_call: .

cdr3_aa: CASTGTGLHEQYF
cdr3_nt: TGTGCCAGTACCGGGACAGGGTTACACGAGCAGTACTTC
clone_size: .
v_call: TRBV27
j_call: TRBJ2-7
d_call: TRBD1

cdr3_aa: CASRRTFTYREDQPQHF
cdr3_nt: TGTGCCAGCAGAAGAACTTTTACGTACAGGGAAGATCAGCCCCAGCATTTT
clone_size: .
v_call: TRBV2
j_call: TRBJ1-5
d_call: .

cdr3_aa: CASSRESTEAFF
cdr3_nt: TGTGCCAGCAGTCGGGAATCCACTGAAGCTTTCTTT
clone_size: few
v_call: TRBV6-5
j_call: TRBJ1-1
d_call: .

cdr3_aa: CASSLQGARQPQHF
cdr3_nt: TGTGCCAGCAGCTTACAGGGGGCGAGGCAGCCCCAGCATTTT
clone_size: .
v_call: TRBV7-3
j_call: TRBJ1-5
d_call: TRBD1

cdr3_aa: CSVEGTSGSYEQYF
cdr3_nt: TGCAGCGTTGAAGGGACTAGCGGGAGCTACGAGCAGTACTTC
clone_size: once
v_call: TRBV29-1
j_call: TRBJ2-7
d_call: TRBD2

cdr3_aa: CASGRTGVNEQYF
cdr3_nt: TGCGCCAGCGGAAGGACAGGGGTAAACGAGCAGTACTTC
clone_size: .
v_call: TRBV5-1
j_call: TRBJ2-7
d_call: TRBD1

cdr3_aa: CASSQVRVEQFF
cdr3_nt: TGCGCCAGCAGCCAAGTCAGGGTTGAGCAGTTCTTC
clone_size: .
v_call: TRBV4-1
j_call: TRBJ2-1
d_call: .

cdr3_aa: CASSLAGTGGHSPLHF
cdr3_nt: TGTGCCAGCAGCTTAGCGGGGACAGGAGGACATTCACCCCTCCACTTT
clone_size: .
v_call: TRBV7-6
j_call: TRBJ1-6
d_call: TRBD1

cdr3_aa: CASSTGLAGAADTQYF
cdr3_nt: TGCGCCAGCAGCACGGGACTAGCGGGAGCGGCAGATACGCAGTATTTT
clone_size: .
v_call: TRBV5-1
j_call: TRBJ2-3
d_call: TRBD2

cdr3_aa: CASSQTGDRGETQYF
cdr3_nt: TGTGCCAGTAGCCAGACAGGGGATAGAGGAGAGACCCAGTACTTC
clone_size: .
v_call: TRBV19
j_call: TRBJ2-5
d_call: TRBD1

cdr3_aa: CASSGWRGTGSFDEQFF
cdr3_nt: TGTGCCAGCAGCGGGTGGCGTGGGACAGGGTCGTTTGATGAGCAGTTCTTC
clone_size: .
v_call: TRBV9
j_call: TRBJ2-1
d_call: TRBD1

cdr3_aa: CASASRGGQETQYF
cdr3_nt: TGTGCCAGCGCGTCCCGAGGCGGCCAAGAGACCCAGTACTTC
clone_size: .
v_call: TRBV5-8
j_call: TRBJ2-5
d_call: .

cdr3_aa: CSVEEGRNTEAFF
cdr3_nt: TGCAGCGTTGAAGAGGGGAGAAACACTGAAGCTTTCTTT
clone_size: .
v_call: TRBV29-1
j_call: TRBJ1-1
d_call: .

cdr3_aa: CASSVIPTSGSLYEQYF
cdr3_nt: TGTGCCAGCAGCGTAATTCCGACTAGCGGGAGTCTCTACGAGCAGTACTTC
clone_size: .
v_call: TRBV9
j_call: TRBJ2-7
d_call: TRBD2